One and the same sample provided the 30 T cell receptor beta chains below, sequenced in a study of CD8 T cells in Susac syndrome. Random hexamers were used to reverse transcribe an amount of 0.5 to 1 ug RNA. TCRdb passed the immunoSEQ multiplex PCR reads through MiXCR, listing each CDR3 protein once. The table shows tens of thousands of distinct CDR3 sequences, with roughly 91% occurring only once. Sequences were obtained from CD8+ T cells from PBMCs. The receptors derive from a human donor with multiple sclerosis.

CDR3 amino acids: CASSSAGNTEAFF. The CDR3 bases are TGTGCCAGCAGTTCAGCAGGGAACACTGAAGCTTTCTTT. V and J are TRBV6-5 and TRBJ1-1; D not certain. This CDR3 contains 13 residues. V was pared by 4 bases and J by 1 base, with 7 bases between. The germline gives CDR1 MNHEY, CDR2 SVGAGI.

This clonotype was detected once. V is TRBV27 and J is TRBJ2-5; 9 bases match TRBD2. With V trimmed by 1 base and J by 1 base, 4 bases remained unmatched. Germline V CDR1 and CDR2: MNHEY, SMNVEV (reference sequence). The CDR3 is 16 amino acids. The chain's CDR3 is CASSLFVSGGQETQYF. Here the CDR3 DNA reads TGTGCCAGCAGTTTATTTGTTAGCGGGGGCCAAGAGACCCAGTACTTC.

V usage is TRBV4-1 and J usage is TRBJ2-5, with unresolved D. CDR1 and CDR2 (germline): MGHRA, YSYEKL. This CDR3 has 17 amino acids. V was trimmed by 1 base and J by 0 bases, leaving 15 bases between them. CDR3 DNA: TGCGCCAGCAGCCAAGGGGTAGGCTTCCAGTACCAAGAGACCCAGTACTTC. Translation gives CASSQGVGFQYQETQYF.

This clonotype is a singleton in its sample. The chain joins TRBV14 to TRBJ2-1; 9 positions agree with TRBD2. Germline loops: CDR1 SGHDN, CDR2 FVKESK. With V trimmed by 0 bases and J by 10 bases, 7 bases remained unmatched. This CDR3 region has 15 residues. The CDR3 sequence is CASSQDAGGALEQFF. CDR3 sequence (DNA): TGTGCCAGCAGCCAAGATGCGGGAGGGGCCCTGGAGCAGTTCTTC. The whole variable domain, remainder taken from reference TRBV14 and TRBJ2-1, is EAGVTQFPSHSVIEKGQTVTLRCDPISGHDNLYWYRRVMGKEIKFLLHFVKESKQDESGMPNNRFLAERTGGTYSTLKVQPAELEDSGVYFCASSQDAGGALEQFFGPGTRLTVL.

This clonotype was counted a few times. This rearrangement joins TRBV5-1 to TRBJ1-3; 7 nucleotides align to TRBD1. Trimming at V came to 2 bases and at J to 7 bases, leaving 6 bases not matched to a gene. CDR1 SGHRS and CDR2 YFSETQ come from the germline V gene. The length of the CDR3 is 14 residues. The DNA of the CDR3 is TGCGCCAGCAGCTTCTCAGGGGGTGAGAACACCATATATTTT. Its translation: CASSFSGGENTIYF. The full variable domain, in which reference TRBV5-1 and TRBJ1-3 provide the parts outside the CDR3, is KAGVTQTPRYLIKTRGQQVTLSCSPISGHRSVSWYQQTPGQGLQFLFEYFSETQRNKGNFPGRFSGRQFSNSRSEMNVSTLELGDSALYLCASSFSGGENTIYFGEGSWLTVV.

The gene calls are TRBV5-1 and TRBJ2-3; 10 nucleotides agree with TRBD2. This CDR3 has 15 amino acids. J gave up 4 bases and V 2 bases, and 4 bases lay outside the gene matches. The germline gives CDR1 SGHRS, CDR2 YFSETQ. The CDR3 DNA is TGCGCCAGCAGCTTCAGCGGGAGGGAGTCAGATACGCAGTATTTT. Amino acid sequence: CASSFSGRESDTQYF.

This clonotype has only a few counts. The chain employs TRBV27 and TRBJ2-7, with TRBD2 matching over 8 bases. The CDR3 totals 14 residues. Trimming cost V 6 bases and J 0 bases; bases outside gene matches: 4. The germline gives CDR1 MNHEY, CDR2 SMNVEV (reference sequence). CDR3 coding DNA: TGTGCCAGCAGGCTGGCGGGAGGCTCCTACGAGCAGTACTTC. Translation: CASRLAGGSYEQYF.

This clonotype has only a few counts. The V gene is TRBV18, the J gene TRBJ2-7, with no clear D. CDR3 size: 14 residues. The germline gives CDR1 KGHSH, CDR2 LQKENI. V gave up 0 bases and J gave up 0 bases, with 6 bases separating them. This CDR3 reads CASSPPGLSYEQYF. CDR3 nucleotides: TGTGCCAGCTCACCACCTGGGCTCTCCTACGAGCAGTACTTC.

The genes are TRBV10-3 and TRBJ2-5; 7 bases fit TRBD2. CDR3 size: 15 residues. Trimming at V came to 2 bases and at J to 3 bases, leaving 6 bases not matched to a gene. From germline, CDR1 is ENHRY and CDR2 SYGVKD. CDR3 loop: CAISEILAVKETQYF. The CDR3 coding sequence is TGTGCCATCAGTGAGATCCTAGCGGTAAAAGAGACCCAGTACTTC.

J is TRBJ2-2 and V is TRBV24-1; D might be TRBD1 or TRBD2, each matching 5 bases. This CDR3 has 18 residues. Trimming cost V 3 bases and J 0 bases, with 16 bases left between them. Per germline, CDR1 KGHDR and CDR2 SFDVKD. CDR3 region: CATSDHGAAIPNTGELFF. The CDR3, as DNA: TGTGCCACCAGTGATCACGGGGCGGCAATTCCGAACACCGGGGAGCTGTTTTTT.

This clonotype was recorded once. The rearrangement uses TRBV2 and TRBJ2-4, with 8 nucleotides matching TRBD2. Trimming cost V 6 bases and J 6 bases; bases outside gene matches: 10. CDR1 and CDR2 (germline): SNHLY, FYNNEI. The CDR3 runs 15 residues. In nucleotides, the CDR3 is TGTGCCAGCAGAGAGCGATCGGGACTAGGAAACATTCAGTACTTC. This codes for CASRERSGLGNIQYF. Using reference TRBV2 and TRBJ2-4 for the parts outside the CDR3, the full variable domain is EPEVTQTPSHQVTQMGQEVILRCVPISNHLYFYWYRQILGQKVEFLVSFYNNEISEKSEIFDDQFSVERPDGSNFTLKIRSTKLEDSAMYFCASRERSGLGNIQYFGAGTRLSVL.

The chain joins TRBV20-1 to TRBJ2-1; the D gene is possibly TRBD2 (5 bases). CDR3 length: 14 residues. Per the germline V gene, CDR1 is DFQATT and CDR2 is SNEGSKA (reference sequence). Trimming removed 5 bases from V and 7 bases from J, with 18 bases in between. CDR3: CSAYPGERWNEQFF. Written as DNA, the CDR3 is TGCAGTGCTTACCCCGGGGAGAGGTGGAATGAGCAGTTCTTC.

The chain employs TRBV9 and TRBJ2-1; 7 positions agree with TRBD2. Trimming at V came to 0 bases and at J to 7 bases, leaving 7 bases not matched to a gene. Germline CDR1 is SGDLS and CDR2 is YYNGEE. CDR3 length: 15 amino acids. As DNA, the CDR3 is TGTGCCAGCAGCGTAGGTCTAGCGGCTTTGAATGAGCAGTTCTTC. It translates to CASSVGLAALNEQFF. The variable domain in full, completed from reference TRBV9 and TRBJ2-1, reads DSGVTQTPKHLITATGQRVTLRCSPRSGDLSVYWYQQSLDQGLQFLIQYYNGEERAKGNILERFSAQQFPDLHSELNLSSLELGDSALYFCASSVGLAALNEQFFGPGTRLTVL.

In its sample, this clonotype was seen once. V gene TRBV19 combines with J gene TRBJ2-5; D is possibly TRBD1 (5 bases). From germline, CDR1 is LNHDA and CDR2 SQIVND (reference sequence). The CDR3 covers 14 residues. Trimming took off 1 base at V and 4 bases at J, with 10 bases between the two ends. CDR3 loop: CASSIGGWRETQYF. In nucleotides, the CDR3 is TGTGCCAGTAGTATAGGGGGCTGGCGAGAGACCCAGTACTTC. Drawing the rest from reference TRBV19 and TRBJ2-5, the complete variable domain is DGGITQSPKYLFRKEGQNVTLSCEQNLNHDAMYWYRQDPGQGLRLIYYSQIVNDFQKGDIAEGYSVSREKKESFPLTVTSAQKNPTAFYLCASSIGGWRETQYFGPGTRLLVL.

The V gene is TRBV27, the J gene TRBJ1-1; unclear D gene. Germline V gene sequence: CDR1 MNHEY, CDR2 SMNVEV (reference sequence). This CDR3 has 13 residues. V was trimmed by 0 bases and J by 4 bases, leaving 6 bases between them. CDR3 sequence reads: CASSLSGLTEAFF. The CDR3 coding sequence is TGTGCCAGCAGTTTATCAGGACTCACTGAAGCTTTCTTT.

V is TRBV6-6 and J is TRBJ2-1, with D tentatively TRBD1 (5 bases). The V and J ends lost 6 bases and 0 bases respectively, with 15 bases between them. Germline V gives CDR1 MNHNY, CDR2 SVGAGI (reference sequence). This CDR3 is built from 16 residues. This CDR3 is CASSRLIQGSYNEQFF. The CDR3 region has the DNA TGTGCCAGCAGCCGACTGATCCAGGGCTCCTACAATGAGCAGTTCTTC.

The gene calls are TRBV7-3 and TRBJ2-3, with D unclear. This CDR3 spans 13 amino acids. Trimming pared 1 base from V and 6 bases from J, leaving 8 bases between. In germline, CDR1 is SGHTA, CDR2 FQGTGA. The CDR3 region is CASSLNAADTQYF. The DNA for the CDR3 is TGTGCCAGCAGCTTAAACGCGGCGGATACGCAGTATTTT.

This chain connects TRBV13 to TRBJ2-2; D may be TRBD1 or TRBD2 (5 bases each). The V gene lost 5 bases and the J gene lost 14 bases, with 15 bases spanning the gap. Germline loops: CDR1 PRHDT, CDR2 FYEKMQ (reference sequence). The CDR3 sequence is 12 residues long. CDR3 DNA: TGTGCCAGCAGCGAGCCGGGACGGGGACTGTTTTTT. Translation: CASSEPGRGLFF.

This chain uses TRBV7-2 with TRBJ2-3; no clear D. The CDR3 contains 16 residues. Trimming shortened V by 2 bases and J by 0 bases, and 12 bases separated the two germline ends. CDR1 is SGHTA and CDR2 is FQGNSA in the germline V gene. CDR3 coding DNA: TGTGCCAGCAGCTTAAGATCACTCACTAGCACAGATACGCAGTATTTT. Its protein product is CASSLRSLTSTDTQYF. The variable domain in full, completed from reference TRBV7-2 and TRBJ2-3, reads GAGVSQSPSNKVTEKGKDVELRCDPISGHTALYWYRQSLGQGLEFLIYFQGNSAPDKSGLPSDRFSAERTGGSVSTLTIQRTQQEDSAVYLCASSLRSLTSTDTQYFGPGTRLTVL.

The genes are TRBV30 and TRBJ2-7; no definite D call. Germline V gene lookup returns CDR1 GTSNPN and CDR2 SVGIG (reference sequence). V was trimmed by 3 bases and J by 4 bases, leaving 13 bases between them. There are 13 residues in the CDR3. Here the CDR3 reads CAWRSLGFYEQYF. The CDR3 nucleotides are TGTGCCTGGAGAAGCTTGGGGTTTTACGAGCAGTACTTC.

The V and J genes are TRBV27 and TRBJ2-1; D is unclear. Germline assignment: CDR1 MNHEY and CDR2 SMNVEV (reference sequence). V gave up 7 bases and J gave up 7 bases, with 20 bases separating them. This CDR3 region has 15 residues. CDR3 sequence reads: CASTPGLEGRNEQFF. The CDR3 DNA is TGTGCCAGCACCCCCGGGCTTGAAGGGCGGAATGAGCAGTTCTTC.

The chain joins TRBV6-6 to TRBJ2-7; D call uncertain. Germline CDR1 is MNHNY and CDR2 is SVGAGI (reference sequence). The CDR3 is made up of 12 amino acids. Trimming stripped 2 bases from V and 5 bases from J, with 7 bases between. The CDR3 spells CASSYGWDEQYF. CDR3 bases: TGTGCCAGCAGTTACGGGTGGGACGAGCAGTACTTC.

CDR3 nucleotides: TGTGCCAGCAGCGCCGCGGGGGAGGGCGCAGGAAACACCATATATTTT. Residues: CASSAAGEGAGNTIYF. The J gene is TRBJ1-3, the V gene TRBV9; TRBD1 is a possible D gene (5 bases). Germline assignment: CDR1 SGDLS and CDR2 YYNGEE. This CDR3 spans 16 amino acids. V lost 3 bases and J 4 bases, leaving 17 bases between the germline ends.

The V call is TRBV9, the J call TRBJ1-2; tentatively, D is TRBD1 (6 bases). The V end was cut by 0 bases, the J end by 4 bases, with 16 bases between. Germline CDR1 SGDLS, CDR2 YYNGEE. The CDR3 is 16 amino acids. The CDR3 DNA sequence: TGTGCCAGCAGCGTAGGTTCGTCTACAGGGACCTATGGCTACACCTTC. Translating gives CASSVGSSTGTYGYTF.

V gene TRBV7-9 combines with J gene TRBJ2-7, with D maybe TRBD2 (6 bases). Germline-derived CDR1 and CDR2 are SEHNR and FQNEAQ (reference sequence). The CDR3 spans 15 residues. Trimming pared 4 bases from V and 0 bases from J, leaving 13 bases between. CDR3 in amino acids: CASSSRRGFSYEQYF. CDR3 coding DNA: TGTGCCAGCAGCTCCAGACGGGGGTTCTCCTACGAGCAGTACTTC.

The chain carries TRBV7-2 and TRBJ2-1; 14 bases align to TRBD2. With 2 bases clipped from V and 3 bases from J, the junction kept 6 bases outside the gene matches. CDR3 size: 18 residues. Germline lookup yields CDR1 SGHTA and CDR2 FQGNSA. Written as DNA, the CDR3 is TGTGCCAGCAGCTTACAGCCGGGACTAGCGGGGGTCTACAATGAGCAGTTCTTC. This gives the protein CASSLQPGLAGVYNEQFF.

The gene calls are TRBV19 and TRBJ1-3; D not certain. Looked up from germline, CDR1 is LNHDA and CDR2 is SQIVND (reference sequence). The CDR3 is 14 amino acids. The V gene lost 3 bases and the J gene lost 0 bases, with 6 bases spanning the gap. DNA for the CDR3: TGTGCCAGTAGTATGGCCAGCTCTGGAAACACCATATATTTT. Encoded protein: CASSMASSGNTIYF.

The genes are TRBV25-1 and TRBJ1-2, with TRBD1 matching 11 bases. CDR3 length equals 21 residues. With 2 bases clipped from V and 5 bases from J, the junction kept 22 bases outside the gene matches. Germline values: CDR1 MGHDK, CDR2 SYGVNS. The CDR3, as DNA: TGTGCCAGCAGTGAACATAAACAAGGACAGGGGGCGCCGTACCCAAATTATGGCTACACCTTC. This codes for CASSEHKQGQGAPYPNYGYTF.

This sequence joins TRBV19 and TRBJ1-2; D gene ambiguous. This CDR3 is 14 amino acids long. CDR1 LNHDA and CDR2 SQIVND come from the germline V gene (reference sequence). Trimming shortened V by 3 bases and J by 4 bases, and 12 bases separated the two germline ends. As DNA, the CDR3 is TGTGCCAGTAGTATCCCGGAACCCATCTATGGCTACACCTTC. This encodes CASSIPEPIYGYTF.

The chain links TRBV11-2 to TRBJ2-7; D unclear. Trimming shortened V by 4 bases and J by 6 bases, and 16 bases separated the two germline ends. This CDR3 contains 14 residues. Germline V gives CDR1 SGHAT, CDR2 FQNNGV. The CDR3 protein is CASSYYSFPSEQYF. As DNA, the CDR3 is TGTGCCAGCAGCTATTACAGTTTTCCATCCGAGCAGTACTTC.